The 18 T cell receptor beta chains presented below share a single source sample, sequenced in a study of early T cells in non-severe SARS-CoV-2 infection. TCRdb called the 5' RACE reads again in MiXCR, with one record for every CDR3 protein. The sample lists roughly 38,000 distinct CDR3 sequences, 5% to 6% seen once, with 7.6% in the top ten. The sample consisted of whole blood. These receptors were obtained from an adult who was a healthcare worker with PCR-confirmed SARS-CoV-2 infection or an uninfected control (not recorded which).

At least ten counts were recorded for this clonotype. CDR3 residues: CATNRVANTGELFF. In nucleotides, the CDR3 is TGTGCCACCAACAGGGTAGCGAACACCGGGGAGCTGTTTTTT. The rearrangement uses TRBV7-9 and TRBJ2-2; the D gene is possibly TRBD1 (6 bases). The V gene lost 10 bases and the J gene lost 0 bases, with 12 bases spanning the gap. The CDR3 runs to 14 residues. CDR1 and CDR2 from the germline V gene are SEHNR and FQNEAQ (reference sequence).

The gene calls are TRBV19 and TRBJ2-3; 11 bases agree with TRBD2. With V trimmed by 3 bases and J by 5 bases, 10 bases remained unmatched. CDR3 length: 17 residues. Looked up from germline, CDR1 is LNHDA and CDR2 is SQIVND (reference sequence). The CDR3 sequence: CASSMTSLAGGGDTQYF. CDR3 coding DNA: TGTGCCAGTAGTATGACTAGCCTAGCGGGAGGCGGAGATACGCAGTATTTT.

This clonotype was detected many times. V usage is TRBV4-3 and J usage is TRBJ2-5; D is unresolved. The CDR3 is made up of 15 amino acids. Germline-derived CDR1 and CDR2 are LGHNA and YSLEER. Trimming removed 0 bases from V and 0 bases from J, with 8 bases in between. The CDR3 DNA follows: TGCGCCAGCAGCCAAGAGAGACGGTACCAAGAGACCCAGTACTTC. Protein product: CASSQERRYQETQYF.

This clonotype was found many times. The chain has TRBV27 and TRBJ1-6; possibly TRBD1 for D (5 bases). V lost 8 bases and J 7 bases, leaving 15 bases between the germline ends. The CDR3 is 14 amino acids. Germline V gives CDR1 MNHEY, CDR2 SMNVEV (reference sequence). The CDR3 DNA sequence: TGTGCCAGCTCCCCGCGTGGGGCAAATTCACCCCTCCACTTT. This encodes CASSPRGANSPLHF.

At least ten counts were recorded for this clonotype. The rearrangement links TRBV5-4 to TRBJ2-6, with a possible D match to TRBD2 (5 bases). Germline values: CDR1 SGHNT, CDR2 YYREEE (reference sequence). The CDR3 length is 15 residues. V dropped 1 base and J dropped 4 bases, with 9 bases sitting between them. CDR3 DNA: TGTGCCAGCAGCTTGCGAGGGTCGGGGGCCAACGTCCTGACTTTC. Translation gives CASSLRGSGANVLTF. The full variable domain, completed using reference TRBV5-4 and TRBJ2-6, is ETGVTQSPTHLIKTRGQQVTLRCSSQSGHNTVSWYQQALGQGPQFIFQYYREEENGRGNFPPRFSGLQFPNYSSELNVNALELDDSALYLCASSLRGSGANVLTFGAGSRLTVL.

This clonotype has at least ten counts. The genes are TRBV6-6 and TRBJ1-5; TRBD1 matches at 10 bases. Trimming removed 8 bases from V and 6 bases from J; junction bases left unmatched: 10. The CDR3 covers 15 residues. CDR1 and CDR2 (germline): MNHNY, SVGAGI (reference sequence). The CDR3 protein is CASRLGDRGLQPQHF. DNA for the CDR3: TGTGCCAGCCGCCTCGGAGACAGGGGGCTTCAGCCCCAGCATTTT.

This clonotype was recorded many times. The rearrangement links TRBV12-5 to TRBJ2-5; 10 bases agree with TRBD2. V was pared by 7 bases and J by 2 bases, with 4 bases of the junction left unmatched. This CDR3 is 14 amino acids long. CDR1 is LGHNT and CDR2 is FRNRAP in the germline V gene. CDR3 in DNA: TGTGCTAGTGAAGCTAGCGGGAGACAAGAGACCCAGTACTTC. Protein: CASEASGRQETQYF.

This clonotype was picked up many times. The chain uses TRBV7-2 and TRBJ2-1, with 8 bases lining up with TRBD2. Germline CDR1 SGHTA, CDR2 FQGNSA. The CDR3 has 14 amino acids. Losses at the gene ends were 1 base for V and 10 bases for J; bases not matched to a gene: 6. CDR3 nucleotide sequence: TGTGCCAGCAGCTTAGAGGCGGGGGGAGGAGAGCAGTTCTTC. Its translation is CASSLEAGGGEQFF.

This clonotype was detected ten times or more. This rearrangement joins TRBV9 to TRBJ2-5; D perhaps matches TRBD2 (6 bases). The V end was cut by 7 bases, the J end by 3 bases, with 16 bases between. Per germline, CDR1 SGDLS and CDR2 YYNGEE. The CDR3 sequence is 14 residues long. The CDR3 loop is CASSPDGGKETQYF. Here the CDR3 DNA reads TGTGCCAGCTCCCCAGACGGGGGAAAAGAGACCCAGTACTTC.

This clonotype has a count of ten or more. This chain uses TRBV3-1 with TRBJ2-3; TRBD1 matches 7 bases. The CDR3 spans 14 residues. Germline CDR1 reads LGHDT; CDR2 reads YNNKEL (reference sequence). J was trimmed by 3 bases and V by 4 bases; bases with no gene match: 4. CDR3 amino acids: CASSPGQATDTQYF. The CDR3 DNA is TGTGCCAGCAGCCCCGGACAGGCAACAGATACGCAGTATTTT.

This clonotype appeared many times. V and J are TRBV18 and TRBJ1-5; D uncertain. Trimming left V 2 bases short and J 0 bases short, with 8 bases between. The CDR3 covers 15 residues. CDR1 KGHSH and CDR2 LQKENI come from the germline V gene. The CDR3: CASSPTAGSNQPQHF. DNA for the CDR3: TGTGCCAGCTCACCAACAGCAGGTAGCAATCAGCCCCAGCATTTT.

This clonotype was seen many times. The CDR3, as DNA: TGTGCCAGCAGCCAGACCGGGACAGGGCATGGCTACACCTTC. It encodes CASSQTGTGHGYTF. The chain links TRBV3-1 to TRBJ1-2; 9 bases line up with TRBD1. The CDR3 is 14 amino acids. V dropped 3 bases and J dropped 6; count of bases not matched to a gene: 5. Germline V gene sequence: CDR1 LGHDT, CDR2 YNNKEL (reference sequence).

This clonotype is classed as medium-sized (0.01 to 0.1%). This chain links TRBV12-3 or TRBV12-4 with TRBJ2-3, with D hard to call. V was cut by 6 bases and J by 13 bases, with 11 bases left in between. The CDR3 length is 10 residues. The CDR3, as DNA: TGTGCCAGCAGCGGGCCTGAGGAGTATTTT. Its translation is CASSGPEEYF.

This clonotype was counted a few times. The V call is TRBV30, the J call TRBJ2-5; 7 bases are shared with TRBD2. The V and J ends lost 5 bases and 5 bases, in that order; junction bases with no gene match: 8. CDR1 and CDR2 from the germline V gene are GTSNPN and SVGIG (reference sequence). The CDR3 length is 13 residues. CDR3 loop: CAWSVGGVETQYF. CDR3 nucleotide sequence: TGTGCCTGGTCTGTGGGGGGGGTGGAGACCCAGTACTTC.

This clonotype showed up many times. The chain joins TRBV20-1 to TRBJ2-3, with no clear D. Trimming took 0 bases from V and 3 from J, leaving 10 bases between them. The length of the CDR3 is 14 residues. Looked up from germline, CDR1 is DFQATT and CDR2 is SNEGSKA (reference sequence). In nucleotides, the CDR3 is TGCAGTGCTAGAGACGTCAGGTCGACAGATACGCAGTATTTT. Its protein is CSARDVRSTDTQYF.

V usage is TRBV20-1 and J usage is TRBJ2-1; D gene unclear. The germline gives CDR1 DFQATT, CDR2 SNEGSKA (reference sequence). The CDR3 runs 11 residues. V lost 3 bases, J lost 7 bases, and 7 bases lay in between. The CDR3 nucleotides are TGCAGTGCTAGGCGGCGGAATGAGCAGTTCTTC. Its translation is CSARRRNEQFF.

J is TRBJ2-3 and V is TRBV4-1; D not resolved. CDR1 is MGHRA, CDR2 YSYEKL, per germline. V lost 0 bases and J lost 6, with 4 bases in between. This CDR3 is built from 12 residues. This CDR3 is CASSQEQDTQYF. The CDR3 DNA reads as TGCGCCAGCAGCCAAGAACAGGATACGCAGTATTTT.

This clonotype was seen many times. J is TRBJ2-7 and V is TRBV5-6; D gene ambiguous. Germline V gives CDR1 SGHDT, CDR2 YYEEEE. The CDR3 loop spans 15 amino acids. The ends were cut back, 0 bases at V and 2 bases at J, with 12 bases in the middle. CDR3 nucleotide sequence: TGTGCCAGCAGCTTGGAGGCAGGTCGTACCTACGAGCAGTACTTC. Translation: CASSLEAGRTYEQYF.